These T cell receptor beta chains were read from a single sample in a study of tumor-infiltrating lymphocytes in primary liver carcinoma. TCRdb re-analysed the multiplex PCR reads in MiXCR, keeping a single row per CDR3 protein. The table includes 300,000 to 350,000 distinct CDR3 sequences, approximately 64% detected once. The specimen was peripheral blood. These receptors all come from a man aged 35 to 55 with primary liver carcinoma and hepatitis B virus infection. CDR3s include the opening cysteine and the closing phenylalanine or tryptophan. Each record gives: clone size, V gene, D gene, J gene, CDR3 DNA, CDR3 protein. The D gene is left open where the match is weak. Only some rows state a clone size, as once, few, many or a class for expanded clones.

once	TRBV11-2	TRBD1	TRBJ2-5	TGTGCCTGCAGTTTGGGACAGGTCGAGACCCAGTACTTC	CACSLGQVETQYF
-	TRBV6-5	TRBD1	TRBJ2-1	TGTGCTAGCAGTTACAGGTCAGGGGGCGGCAATGAGCAGTTCTTC	CASSYRSGGGNEQFF
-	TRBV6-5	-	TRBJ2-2	TGTGCCAGCAGTTACTCGCTGGGTAGTAGGACCGGGGACCTGTTTTTT	CASSYSLGSRTGDLFF
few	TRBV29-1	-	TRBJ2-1	TGCAGCGTAGAGCTAGAAGGGCCAGGGCTTGGGAGGCGCGGGAATGAGCAGTTCTTC	CSVELEGPGLGRRGNEQFF
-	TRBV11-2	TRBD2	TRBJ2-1	TGTACCAGCACCTTAGAGAGAGCGGGAGCTGAGCAGTTCTTC	CTSTLERAGAEQFF
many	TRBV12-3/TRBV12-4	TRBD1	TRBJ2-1	TGTGCCAGCAGTTTAGTACAGGGGCGGAATGAGCAGTTCTTC	CASSLVQGRNEQFF
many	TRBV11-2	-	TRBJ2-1	TGTGCCAGCAGCTTATTATGGGAGCAGTTCTTC	CASSLLWEQFF
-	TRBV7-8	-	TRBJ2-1	TGTGCCAGCAGCAGCCTGAACCCCGCCTATGAGCAGTTCTTC	CASSSLNPAYEQFF
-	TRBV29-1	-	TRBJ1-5	TGCAGCGTTGATCTGGGGGGTGGGCAGCCCCAGCATTTT	CSVDLGGGQPQHF
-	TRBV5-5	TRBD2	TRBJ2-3	TGTGCCAGCAGCTTCTCCAGGACTAGCGGGACGCAGTATTTT	CASSFSRTSGTQYF
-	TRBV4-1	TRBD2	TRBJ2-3	TGCGCCAGCAGCCAAGATAAGGGACTACCAAGCACAGATACGCAGTATTTT	CASSQDKGLPSTDTQYF
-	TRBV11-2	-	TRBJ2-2	TGTGCCAGCAGCTCGAGAAGATCTGGACTAAACACCGTGGAGCTGTTTTTT	CASSSRRSGLNTVELFF
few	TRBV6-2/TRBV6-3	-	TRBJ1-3	TGTGCCAGCAGTCGTGACGGTGGTTACTCTGGAAACACCATATATTTT	CASSRDGGYSGNTIYF
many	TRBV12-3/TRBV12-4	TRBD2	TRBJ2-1	TGTGCCAGCAGACAGTCGGGACTAGCGGGTTTTGGTGAGCAGTTCTTC	CASRQSGLAGFGEQFF
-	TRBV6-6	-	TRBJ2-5	TGTGCCAGCACCAACGGGGGTACAGAGACCCAGTACTTC	CASTNGGTETQYF
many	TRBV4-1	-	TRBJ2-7	TGCGCCAGCAGCCAAGATTGGGGTCAGGGACATGAACCTGGGAACGAGCAGTACTTC	CASSQDWGQGHEPGNEQYF
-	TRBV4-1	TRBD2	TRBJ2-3	TGTGCCAGCAGCCGAGTCGTTCGCGGGAGCGGTCGGGATACGCAGTATTTT	CASSRVVRGSGRDTQYF
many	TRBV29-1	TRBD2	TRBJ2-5	TGCAGCTCGGGGGGGCGAGAGACCCAGTACTTC	CSSGGRETQYF
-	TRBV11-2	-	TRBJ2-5	TGTGCCATCAGCTTAGATGATAGTTCCCAAGAGACCCAGTACTTC	CAISLDDSSQETQYF
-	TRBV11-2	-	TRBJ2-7	TGTGCCAGCAGCTCCGGGATAGAGACCTACGAGCAGTACTTC	CASSSGIETYEQYF
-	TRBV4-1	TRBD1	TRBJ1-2	TGCGCCAGCAGCCAAGGACCCGGGACAGGGGTTTATTGCTACACCTTC	CASSQGPGTGVYCYTF
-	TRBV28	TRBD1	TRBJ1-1	TGTGCCAGCAGTCCGTGGAGGGGGCAGCTTGAAGCTTTCTTT	CASSPWRGQLEAFF
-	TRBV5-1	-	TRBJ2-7	TGCGCCAGCAGCTTGGCTCACCCGGGCGACGAGCGGTACTTC	CASSLAHPGDERYF
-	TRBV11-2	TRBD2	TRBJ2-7	TGTGCCAGCAGCTTAGTCCATGGGGGGGGGAATGCCTACGATCAGTACTTC	CASSLVHGGGNAYDQYF
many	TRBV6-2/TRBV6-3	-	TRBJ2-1	TGTGCCAGCAGTTACGGCCTTAGGGAGCAGTTCTTC	CASSYGLREQFF
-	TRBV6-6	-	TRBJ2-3	TGTGCCAGCGGTTACTCAATGGATACACAGTATTTT	CASGYSMDTQYF
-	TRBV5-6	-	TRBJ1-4	TGTGCCAGCAGCTTGTCATGGGTACAGGATGGTGATGAAAAACTGTTTTTT	CASSLSWVQDGDEKLFF
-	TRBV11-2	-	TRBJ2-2	TGTGCCGGCAGCTTTATGAACACCGGGGAGCTGTTTTTT	CAGSFMNTGELFF
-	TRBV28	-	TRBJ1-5	TGTGCCAGCAGTTTCAAGCGGGGTCTCAATCAGCCCCAGCATTTT	CASSFKRGLNQPQHF
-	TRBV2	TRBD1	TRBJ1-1	TGTGCCAGCAGTGAAGAACAGGGGGGTGAAGCTTTCTTT	CASSEEQGGEAFF
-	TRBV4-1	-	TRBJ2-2	TGCGCCAGCAGCCAAGATAATGGGCTTTACAGGGAGCTGTTTTTT	CASSQDNGLYRELFF
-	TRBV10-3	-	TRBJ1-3	TGTGCCATCAGTGAGATTATGGGAGGGACAAGCGGAAACACCATATATTTT	CAISEIMGGTSGNTIYF
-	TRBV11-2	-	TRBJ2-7	TGTGCCAGCAGCTCGTCGACATCCTCCGAGCAATACTTC	CASSSSTSSEQYF
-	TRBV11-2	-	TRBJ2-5	TGTGCCAGCAGTTATAACAGACAAGGGACCCTGTACTTC	CASSYNRQGTLYF
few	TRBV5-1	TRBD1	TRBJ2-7	TGCGCCAGCAGCTTAACAGGGGGCTGGAGCTACGAGCAGTACTTC	CASSLTGGWSYEQYF
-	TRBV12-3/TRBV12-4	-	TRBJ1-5	TGTGCCAGCAACCGCGCTAGCGGGAGGGCGACAGATACGCAGCATTTT	CASNRASGRATDTQHF
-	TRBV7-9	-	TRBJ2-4	TGTGTCAGCAGCTTATACGAGGGCAAAAACATTCAGTACTTC	CVSSLYEGKNIQYF
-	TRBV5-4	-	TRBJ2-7	TGTGCCAGCAGCCACGACTGGGACCTTTTATACGAGCAATACTTC	CASSHDWDLLYEQYF
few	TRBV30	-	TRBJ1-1	TGTGCCTGGAGTGTACTATCTACTGAAGCTTTCTTT	CAWSVLSTEAFF
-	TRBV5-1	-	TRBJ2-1	TGCGCCAGCAGCAGGGGCGCGACTGGCAATGAGCAGTTCTTC	CASSRGATGNEQFF